These T cell receptor beta chains were read from a single sample in a study of blood T cell repertoires in COVID-19. Clones were read by immunoSEQ multiplex PCR, and TCRdb kept only the in-frame ones, dropping some. The sample includes more than 95,000 clones, about 85% of them seen just once. Sequences were obtained from peripheral blood. The receptors come from a man older than 75 with active or convalescent COVID-19. CDR3s include the opening cysteine and the closing phenylalanine or tryptophan. Fields, in order: D gene, J gene, clone size, V gene, CDR3 protein, CDR3 DNA. The D gene is left open where the match is weak. For some rows the clone size is stated as once, few or many, or as a class when expanded; others skip it.

NA TRBJ1-1 NA TRBV24-1 CATSENINTEAFF TGTGCCACCAGTGAAAATATCAACACTGAAGCTTTCTTT
TRBD1 TRBJ1-2 NA TRBV7-8 CASSPDREGHGYTF TGTGCCAGCAGCCCGGACAGGGAGGGTCATGGCTACACCTTC
TRBD2 TRBJ2-7 NA TRBV7-2 CASSLVPSGGGLEQYF TGTGCCAGCAGCTTAGTGCCTAGCGGGGGGGGACTCGAGCAGTACTTC
TRBD1 TRBJ2-7 NA TRBV7-2 CASSLRTGARYEQYF TGTGCCAGCAGCCTAAGGACAGGGGCACGATACGAGCAGTACTTC
TRBD2 TRBJ2-2 once TRBV2 CASTFSGGTGELFF TGTGCCAGCACATTTAGCGGGGGCACCGGGGAGCTGTTTTTT
TRBD2 TRBJ2-1 NA TRBV9 CASSVTSGSSNEQFF TGTGCCAGCAGCGTAACTAGCGGGAGCTCGAATGAGCAGTTCTTC
NA TRBJ2-2 few TRBV19 CASSPGFVTGELFF TGTGCCAGTAGTCCCGGGTTCGTGACCGGGGAGCTGTTTTTT
TRBD1 TRBJ2-7 NA TRBV5-6 CATGQGAYEQYF TGTGCCACCGGGCAGGGGGCGTACGAGCAGTACTTC
TRBD2 TRBJ2-3 few TRBV4-3 CASSQEARGGTDTQYF TGCGCCAGCAGCCAAGAGGCGCGGGGGGGCACAGATACGCAGTATTTT
NA TRBJ1-1 NA TRBV3-1/TRBV3-2 CASSQGIEAGQAFF TGTGCCAGCAGCCAAGGAATTGAGGCAGGGCAAGCTTTCTTT
TRBD1 TRBJ1-4 once TRBV6-2/TRBV6-3 CASSSGQGSNEKLFF TGTGCCAGCAGTTCTGGACAGGGGTCCAATGAAAAACTGTTTTTT